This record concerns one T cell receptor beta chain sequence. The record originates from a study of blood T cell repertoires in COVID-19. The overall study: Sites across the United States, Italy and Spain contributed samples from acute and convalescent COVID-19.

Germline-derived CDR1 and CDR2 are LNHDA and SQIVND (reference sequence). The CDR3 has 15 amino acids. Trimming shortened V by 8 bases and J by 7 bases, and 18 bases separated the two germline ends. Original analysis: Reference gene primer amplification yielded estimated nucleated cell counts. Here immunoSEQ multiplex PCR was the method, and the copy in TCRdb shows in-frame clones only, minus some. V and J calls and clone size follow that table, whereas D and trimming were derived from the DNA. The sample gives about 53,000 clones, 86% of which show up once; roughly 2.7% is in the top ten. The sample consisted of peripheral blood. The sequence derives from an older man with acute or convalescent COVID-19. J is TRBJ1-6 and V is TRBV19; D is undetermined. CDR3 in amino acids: CASPYLAGRNSPLHF. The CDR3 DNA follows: TGTGCCAGTCCATACCTGGCGGGAAGGAATTCACCCCTCCACTTT.